The 21 T cell receptor beta chains given below trace back to one sample, sequenced in a study of OX40 agonist ivuxolimab in advanced cancers. The repertoire was sequenced with immunoSEQ multiplex PCR; TCRdb's copy has only in-frame clones and lacks some. The sample includes approximately 86,000 clones, roughly 90% seen only once; the top ten take 0.33%. This material consisted of CD4+ or CD8+ T cells sorted from blood, taken in a trial of the OX40 agonist ivuxolimab. All receptors come from an adult with an advanced solid tumor such as melanoma, head and neck, liver or kidney cancer.

The chain combines TRBV29-1 with TRBJ2-4; 7 nucleotides line up with TRBD2. Germline CDR1 reads SQVTM; CDR2 reads ANQGSEA. The CDR3 runs 15 residues. V shed 7 bases and J 1 base; nucleotides not matched to a gene: 10. CDR3 in amino acids: CSAGGGSGAKNIQYF. Written as DNA, the CDR3 is TGCAGCGCTGGAGGCGGGAGTGGTGCCAAAAACATTCAGTACTTC.

The sample holds one count of this clone. V usage is TRBV28 and J usage is TRBJ2-2, with D unclear. The CDR3 contains 16 residues. Germline V gene sequence: CDR1 MDHEN, CDR2 SYDVKM. Trimming pared 3 bases from V and 1 base from J, leaving 12 bases between. The chain's CDR3 is CASSFRSKVNTGELFF. The CDR3 nucleotides are TGTGCCAGCAGTTTCAGATCAAAAGTGAACACCGGGGAGCTGTTTTTT.

This clone was found a few times. This chain uses TRBV7-9 with TRBJ2-1, with D perhaps matching TRBD1 (5 bases). This CDR3 has 14 amino acids. V was shortened by 5 bases and J by 9 bases, with 17 bases between the two germline ends. From germline, CDR1 is SEHNR and CDR2 FQNEAQ (reference sequence). The CDR3 loop reads CASSPHTGDSEQFF. CDR3 DNA: TGTGCCAGCAGCCCACACACAGGAGACAGTGAGCAGTTCTTC.

The chain employs TRBV5-1 and TRBJ2-4; TRBD2 aligns across 9 bases. The CDR3 runs to 14 residues. The V gene end was trimmed by 0 bases and the J gene end by 8 bases; junction bases not matched to a gene: 3. Germline V gives CDR1 SGHRS, CDR2 YFSETQ. The CDR3 bases are TGCGCCAGCAGCTTGGCCGGCGGGAGGGACATTCAGTACTTC. It translates to CASSLAGGRDIQYF.

The chain couples TRBV18 to TRBJ2-2; weak D call: TRBD2 (6 bases). CDR3 size: 17 residues. Trimming took off 9 bases at V and 3 bases at J, with 23 bases between the two ends. Germline values: CDR1 KGHSH, CDR2 LQKENI. In nucleotides, the CDR3 is TGTGCCAGGTCTCATGTGCCCGGGACTCTCTACACCGGGGAGCTGTTTTTT. This sequence encodes CARSHVPGTLYTGELFF.

The rearrangement links TRBV30 to TRBJ2-1; no reliable D call. Germline V gives CDR1 GTSNPN, CDR2 SVGIG (reference sequence). The CDR3 length is 11 residues. Trimming stripped 0 bases from V and 9 bases from J, with 6 bases between. The CDR3 reads CAWSVSIEQFF. Here the CDR3 DNA reads TGTGCCTGGAGTGTTTCGATTGAGCAGTTCTTC.

J is TRBJ1-1 and V is TRBV28; 9 nucleotides agree with TRBD1. The CDR3 extends over 14 amino acids. Per the germline V gene, CDR1 is MDHEN and CDR2 is SYDVKM. V lost 6 bases to trimming and J lost 5 bases; unmatched junction nucleotides: 7. The CDR3, as DNA: TGTGCCAGCAGACTACAGGGGGCGCGTACTGAAGCTTTCTTT. Residues: CASRLQGARTEAFF.

The rearrangement links TRBV5-4 to TRBJ1-1, with TRBD1 matching over 11 bases. Germline V lookup: CDR1 SGHNT, CDR2 YYREEE (reference sequence). With V trimmed by 5 bases and J by 0 bases, 3 bases remained unmatched. The CDR3 sequence is 15 residues long. The CDR3 DNA follows: TGTGCCAGCAGGGGGGACAGGGGGGTGAACACTGAAGCTTTCTTT. Translating it yields CASRGDRGVNTEAFF.

V is TRBV7-2 and J is TRBJ2-7, with 7 bases fitting TRBD2. The CDR3 is 14 residues long. Germline lookup yields CDR1 SGHTA and CDR2 FQGNSA. V shed 6 bases, J shed 2 bases, and the junction held 7 bases outside the gene matches. CDR3 coding DNA: TGTGCCAGCAGATTACCGGGAGGACCCTACGAGCAGTACTTC. It translates to CASRLPGGPYEQYF.

The gene calls are TRBV6-5 and TRBJ2-2; the match to TRBD1 covers 8 bases. CDR1 is MNHEY and CDR2 is SVGAGI in the germline V gene. This CDR3 region has 15 residues. The trim removed 6 bases at V and 7 bases at J, leaving 10 bases unmatched. The CDR3 nucleotides read TGTGCCAGCAGACGCGAGACAGGGGTGAACGGGGAGCTGTTTTTT. Protein: CASRRETGVNGELFF.

V usage is TRBV6-4 and J usage is TRBJ1-2, with 9 nucleotides matching TRBD1. The ends lost 0 bases at V and 8 bases at J; junction bases unmatched: 7. Germline CDR1 is MRHNA and CDR2 is SNTAGT. The CDR3 runs 15 residues. CDR3 protein: CASSDSGQGLRGYTF. The CDR3 region has the DNA TGTGCCAGCAGTGACTCGGGACAGGGCCTTAGGGGCTACACCTTC.

The chain has TRBV4-2 and TRBJ1-2; a possible D gene is TRBD1 (6 bases). From germline, CDR1 is LGHNA and CDR2 YNFKEQ. The length of the CDR3 is 16 residues. V lost 1 base and J 5 bases, leaving 17 bases between the germline ends. The CDR3 DNA follows: TGTGCCAGCAGCCAAGGTCTTTCGGGGGCTAGGTATGGCTACACCTTC. This sequence encodes CASSQGLSGARYGYTF.

The chain links TRBV5-4 to TRBJ1-3; tentative D call: TRBD1 (5 bases). The CDR3 is 16 amino acids. Germline loops: CDR1 SGHNT, CDR2 YYREEE (reference sequence). Trimming removed 3 bases at V and 0 bases at J, with 13 bases between. The CDR3 bases are TGTGCCAGCAGCTCGGGGCCGGATAGCTCTGGAAACACCATATATTTT. The encoded protein is CASSSGPDSSGNTIYF.

V gene TRBV7-7 combines with J gene TRBJ2-3, with 9 bases fitting TRBD2. This CDR3 has 15 residues. Germline CDR1 SSHAT, CDR2 FNYEAQ (reference sequence). Unmatched junction bases numbered 6, after V lost 5 bases and J lost 3 bases. The CDR3, as DNA: TGTGCCAGCAGCCCCGGGACTAGCCGGACAGATACGCAGTATTTT. Translating gives CASSPGTSRTDTQYF.

The V call is TRBV28, the J call TRBJ2-7; D uncertain. This CDR3 is built from 11 residues. Germline CDR1 is MDHEN and CDR2 is SYDVKM. Trimming stripped 8 bases from V and 2 bases from J, with 7 bases between. The CDR3 bases are TGTGCCAGCGGTCGAACCTACGAGCAGTACTTC. Translation gives CASGRTYEQYF.

The chain combines TRBV6-1 with TRBJ1-4; no clear D. The CDR3 contains 15 residues. Germline V CDR1 and CDR2: MNHNS, SASEGT. V was pared by 3 bases and J by 0 bases, with 8 bases between. Here the CDR3 reads CASSESPATNEKLFF. The CDR3 region has the DNA TGTGCCAGCAGTGAGTCCCCGGCAACTAATGAAAAACTGTTTTTT.

This sequence joins TRBV5-1 and TRBJ1-2, with 7 bases lining up with TRBD1. The V and J ends lost 1 base and 8 bases, in that order; junction bases with no gene match: 5. Looked up from germline, CDR1 is SGHRS and CDR2 is YFSETQ. The CDR3 has 13 amino acids. CDR3 nucleotide sequence: TGCGCCAGCAGCTTGAGAACAGGGGACGGCTACACCTTC. Translating gives CASSLRTGDGYTF.

This chain uses TRBV4-1 with TRBJ2-7; possibly TRBD2 for D (6 bases). The CDR3 consists of 14 residues. CDR1 and CDR2 (germline): MGHRA, YSYEKL. With 1 base removed from V and 1 base from J, the gap between germline ends came to 8 bases. The DNA for the CDR3 is TGCGCCAGCAGCCAAGTGGGGGGTTCCTACGAGCAGTACTTC. This encodes CASSQVGGSYEQYF.

In DNA, the CDR3 is TGTGCCAGTAGTACGGGCACTCACACTGAAGCTTTCTTT. This encodes CASSTGTHTEAFF. The chain combines TRBV19 with TRBJ1-1; D gene ambiguous. Germline-derived CDR1 and CDR2 are LNHDA and SQIVND (reference sequence). The V and J ends lost 4 bases and 3 bases respectively, with 9 bases between them. The CDR3 has 13 residues.

This chain joins TRBV5-6 and TRBJ2-1; the match to TRBD2 covers 8 bases. The CDR3 is 16 residues long. Germline lookup yields CDR1 SGHDT and CDR2 YYEEEE. The V segment lost 4 bases and the J segment 6 bases; nucleotides outside the gene matches: 12. The CDR3 loop reads CASSRPGLGITNEQFF. Here the CDR3 DNA reads TGTGCCAGCAGCCGACCGGGACTAGGAATCACCAATGAGCAGTTCTTC.

As to this clone: Distinct nucleotide sequences in the sample also encode this CDR3. The chain combines TRBV28 with TRBJ2-7, with D unresolved. V lost 2 bases to trimming and J lost 4 bases, with 3 bases between them. The CDR3 has 11 amino acids. Germline lookup yields CDR1 MDHEN and CDR2 SYDVKM. The CDR3 sequence: CASSLGYEQYF. Here the CDR3 DNA reads TGTGCCAGCAGTTTAGGTTACGAGCAGTACTTC.